One and the same sample provided the 28 T cell receptor beta chains below, sequenced in a study of cytomegalovirus exposure and HLA in healthy donors. This PCR relied on a set of 60 Vbeta primers and 13 Jbeta primers. Assay: immunoSEQ multiplex PCR; the TCRdb copy retains only in-frame clones and omits some. The sample has around 250,000 clones, about 81% seen once. The source material was PBMCs. The receptors derive from a woman between 55 and 75 years old in good health and CMV-seropositive.

V usage is TRBV4-1 and J usage is TRBJ2-2; 8 nucleotides agree with TRBD1. The V and J ends lost 0 bases and 7 bases, in that order; junction bases with no gene match: 10. The germline CDR1 and CDR2 sequences are MGHRA and YSYEKL. This CDR3 comprises 17 residues. The CDR3, as DNA: TGCGCCAGCAGCCAAGATGGGTTACAGGGGGTACTCGGGGAGCTGTTTTTT. Translating it yields CASSQDGLQGVLGELFF.

This clone was seen once. The chain couples TRBV5-1 to TRBJ2-1; the D is unclear. This CDR3 contains 12 residues. Germline loops: CDR1 SGHRS, CDR2 YFSETQ. Between the trimmed V and J ends, which lost 1 base and 8 bases, there was a span of 7 bases. CDR3 sequence (DNA): TGCGCCAGCAGCTTGATGAGCTATGAGCAGTTCTTC. Its protein is CASSLMSYEQFF.

This clone was seen just once. This chain connects TRBV29-1 to TRBJ2-3; the D gene is possibly TRBD2 (5 bases). The CDR3 runs to 11 residues. V lost 6 bases to trimming and J lost 4 bases, with 8 bases between them. Germline values: CDR1 SQVTM, CDR2 ANQGSEA. CDR3 bases: TGCAGCGTCGGAGGTGCAGATACGCAGTATTTT. Translated, it gives CSVGGADTQYF.

A few counts support this clone. J is TRBJ2-4 and V is TRBV27; 7 bases agree with TRBD1. The CDR3 consists of 15 residues. V gave up 2 bases and J gave up 3 bases; unmatched junction bases: 4. Germline assignment: CDR1 MNHEY and CDR2 SMNVEV (reference sequence). The CDR3 loop reads CASSLGQAVKNIQYF. CDR3 coding DNA: TGTGCCAGCAGTTTAGGACAGGCGGTCAAAAACATTCAGTACTTC.

The rearrangement links TRBV7-8 to TRBJ1-2, with 9 bases lining up with TRBD1. The germline CDR1 and CDR2 sequences are SGHVS and FQNEAQ. Unmatched junction bases numbered 7, after V lost 7 bases and J lost 4 bases. CDR3 size: 14 residues. The CDR3: CASTRGTGTYGYTF. The CDR3 DNA reads TGTGCCAGCACCCGAGGGACAGGGACCTATGGCTACACCTTC. The whole variable domain, remainder taken from reference TRBV7-8 and TRBJ1-2, is GAGVSQSPRYKVAKRGQDVALRCDPISGHVSLFWYQQALGQGPEFLTYFQNEAQLDKSGLPSDRFFAERPEGSVSTLKIQRTQQEDSAVYLCASTRGTGTYGYTFGSGTRLTVV.

Note on this clone: Compared with germline, one end of the junction differs, possibly owing to a read error. The chain uses TRBV7-9 and TRBJ2-5, with D tentatively TRBD2 (6 bases). CDR1 and CDR2 (germline): SEHNR, FQNEAQ (reference sequence). The CDR3 runs to 16 residues. The DNA for the CDR3 is TGTTCCAGCAGCTCTCGTCTCGCGGGGTCCGAAGAGACCCAGTACTTC. Translating gives CSSSSRLAGSEETQYF. Together with reference TRBV7-9 and TRBJ2-5, the CDR3 gives the full variable domain: DTGVSQNPRHKITKRGQNVTFRCDPISEHNRLYWYRQTLGQGPEFLTYFQNEAQLEKSRLLSDRFSAERPKGSFSTLEIQRTEQGDSAMYLCSSSSRLAGSEETQYFGPGTRLLVL.

The gene calls are TRBV7-8 and TRBJ2-1; 8 nucleotides line up with TRBD2. CDR1 and CDR2 from the germline V gene are SGHVS and FQNEAQ. Trimming removed 0 bases from V and 6 bases from J; junction bases left unmatched: 7. The CDR3 spans 16 residues. The CDR3 coding sequence is TGTGCCAGCAGCTTAGCCCCACCCGGGACTAGCAATGAGCAGTTCTTC. It translates to CASSLAPPGTSNEQFF.

V is TRBV28 and J is TRBJ1-5; TRBD1 is a possible D gene (6 bases). Per germline, CDR1 MDHEN and CDR2 SYDVKM. The CDR3 covers 15 residues. V was pared by 6 bases and J by 4 bases, with 16 bases between. CDR3 nucleotides: TGTGCCAGCAGCCCCGGGCCACAGGGAAATCAGCCCCAGCATTTT. Its translation: CASSPGPQGNQPQHF.

The chain recombines TRBV19 with TRBJ2-2; 7 bases match TRBD1. Trimming cost V 8 bases and J 2 bases; bases outside gene matches: 11. CDR1 and CDR2 from the germline V gene are LNHDA and SQIVND (reference sequence). The CDR3 covers 16 residues. The DNA for the CDR3 is TGTGCCAGTCTCAGAGGGACAGCCTCAAACACCGGGGAGCTGTTTTTT. Translated: CASLRGTASNTGELFF.

The chain uses TRBV9 and TRBJ1-5, with 7 bases that match TRBD1. Germline lookup yields CDR1 SGDLS and CDR2 YYNGEE. V lost 1 base, J lost 3 bases, and 4 bases stayed unmatched. CDR3 length: 15 amino acids. CDR3 residues: CASSVSGTANQPQHF. The CDR3 coding sequence is TGTGCCAGCAGCGTATCCGGGACAGCCAATCAGCCCCAGCATTTT.

The chain is built from TRBV6-1 and TRBJ2-5; D is perhaps TRBD2 (6 bases). The CDR3 loop spans 14 amino acids. Per the germline V gene, CDR1 is MNHNS and CDR2 is SASEGT. V gave up 8 bases and J gave up 7 bases, with 20 bases separating them. CDR3 coding DNA: TGTGCCAGCGGGCCGGAGGGCCTCCAGCGGACCCAGTACTTC. Residues: CASGPEGLQRTQYF.

The genes are TRBV5-1 and TRBJ1-4; D may be TRBD1 (5 bases). The CDR3 is 15 residues long. V was shortened by 6 bases and J by 7 bases, with 19 bases between the two germline ends. Germline CDR1 reads SGHRS; CDR2 reads YFSETQ. The CDR3 bases are TGCGCCAGCACCACCTTGGGGGAGGTGGCTGAAAAACTGTTTTTT. Residues: CASTTLGEVAEKLFF.

This chain uses TRBV10-3 with TRBJ2-7; the match to TRBD1 covers 9 bases. The length of the CDR3 is 14 residues. Germline V gene data show CDR1 as ENHRY and CDR2 as SYGVKD. V was pared by 10 bases and J by 6 bases, with 13 bases of the junction left unmatched. CDR3 sequence reads: CATKRTGDAGEQYF. CDR3 bases: TGTGCCACGAAAAGGACAGGGGACGCGGGCGAGCAGTACTTC.

This chain connects TRBV2 to TRBJ1-1; D not resolved. CDR1 and CDR2 from the germline V gene are SNHLY and FYNNEI. The CDR3 length is 11 residues. CDR3 region: CARKADTEAFF. The CDR3 coding sequence is TGTGCTCGAAAGGCGGACACTGAAGCTTTCTTT.

V usage is TRBV4-1 and J usage is TRBJ2-7; D possibly corresponds to TRBD2 (5 bases). The V and J ends lost 3 bases and 2 bases respectively, with 17 bases between them. Germline V gives CDR1 MGHRA, CDR2 YSYEKL. This CDR3 is built from 16 residues. DNA of the CDR3: TGCGCCAGCAGCCAGGAGGAAGTGACTGTAACCTACGAGCAGTACTTC. It translates to CASSQEEVTVTYEQYF.

The V gene is TRBV10-3, the J gene TRBJ2-1; 8 bases are a match to TRBD2. Trimming at V came to 4 bases and at J to 3 bases, leaving 11 bases not matched to a gene. Germline CDR1 is ENHRY and CDR2 is SYGVKD. CDR3 length equals 17 residues. The CDR3 DNA follows: TGTGCCATCAGTGGGAATAGCGGGACAAAAGGCTACAATGAGCAGTTCTTC. It yields the protein CAISGNSGTKGYNEQFF.

The chain is built from TRBV7-8 and TRBJ2-7, with a tentative D call TRBD2 (6 bases). The CDR3 runs 19 residues. Germline V lookup: CDR1 SGHVS, CDR2 FQNEAQ. Trimming took 1 base from V and 4 from J, leaving 26 bases between them. Written as DNA, the CDR3 is TGTGCCAGCAGCTTAGGGGTTGGAACTAGCTTCGGCCCCCTTTACGAGCAGTACTTC. As protein: CASSLGVGTSFGPLYEQYF.

The chain links TRBV7-9 to TRBJ2-1, with TRBD1 identical over 10 bases. The V gene's germline CDR1 is SEHNR and CDR2 FQNEAQ (reference sequence). V dropped 10 bases and J dropped 5; count of bases not matched to a gene: 11. CDR3 length: 15 amino acids. CDR3 nucleotides: TGTGCCACCCTGGAGAGGGACAGGGGCCACAATGAGCAGTTCTTC. Its translation is CATLERDRGHNEQFF.

V gene TRBV28 combines with J gene TRBJ1-3; D not certain. The CDR3 sequence is 14 residues long. Trimming pared 5 bases from V and 2 bases from J, leaving 10 bases between. In germline, CDR1 is MDHEN, CDR2 SYDVKM. The CDR3 DNA reads as TGTGCCAGCAGTCTAGCGTGGGCTGGAAACACCATATATTTT. Translating gives CASSLAWAGNTIYF.

The chain couples TRBV7-9 to TRBJ1-4, with a tentative D call TRBD1 (5 bases). Trimming pared 1 base from V and 1 base from J, leaving 7 bases between. In germline, CDR1 is SEHNR, CDR2 FQNEAQ (reference sequence). The CDR3 is 15 residues long. The CDR3 coding sequence is TGTGCCAGCAGCTTAGATCAGGGAACTAATGAAAAACTGTTTTTT. Protein sequence: CASSLDQGTNEKLFF.

The rearrangement links TRBV2 to TRBJ2-7, with TRBD1 identical over 9 bases. This CDR3 has 13 residues. V was clipped by 9 bases and J by 3 bases; unmatched bases: 6. Germline values: CDR1 SNHLY, CDR2 FYNNEI. The CDR3 protein is CARKDRGSYEQYF. CDR3 DNA sequence: TGTGCCAGGAAGGACAGGGGAAGCTACGAGCAGTACTTC. The variable domain in full, with the rest retrieved from reference TRBV2 and TRBJ2-7, is EPEVTQTPSHQVTQMGQEVILRCVPISNHLYFYWYRQILGQKVEFLVSFYNNEISEKSEIFDDQFSVERPDGSNFTLKIRSTKLEDSAMYFCARKDRGSYEQYFGPGTRLTVT.

The chain uses TRBV7-9 and TRBJ1-1, with TRBD1 matching over 11 bases. The CDR3 contains 14 residues. V was pared by 5 bases and J by 6 bases, with 5 bases of the junction left unmatched. CDR1 is SEHNR and CDR2 is FQNEAQ in the germline V gene (reference sequence). The CDR3 DNA reads TGTGCCAGCAGCACAAGGGACAGGGGGGCTGAAGCTTTCTTT. The encoded protein is CASSTRDRGAEAFF.

This clone occurred once. This sequence joins TRBV10-1 and TRBJ2-1, with D hard to call. Trimming removed 3 bases at V and 5 bases at J, with 5 bases between. The CDR3 length is 12 residues. Germline assignment: CDR1 WNHNN and CDR2 SYGVQD (reference sequence). The CDR3 DNA reads TGCGCCAGCAGTGACCTAAACAATGAGCAGTTCTTC. Translated: CASSDLNNEQFF.

This clone was recorded only once. The CDR3 DNA sequence: TGTGCCAGCAGTGAATACCGCGCGGAGCACAATGAGCAGTTCTTC. Encoded protein: CASSEYRAEHNEQFF. V gene TRBV25-1 combines with J gene TRBJ2-1; D remains unclear. This CDR3 contains 15 residues. V was trimmed by 0 bases and J by 5 bases, leaving 11 bases between them. CDR1 MGHDK and CDR2 SYGVNS come from the germline V gene.

The chain couples TRBV5-1 to TRBJ2-5, with D possibly matching TRBD1 (5 bases). V lost 0 bases and J 2 bases, leaving 11 bases between the germline ends. Germline lookup yields CDR1 SGHRS and CDR2 YFSETQ. The CDR3 totals 15 residues. CDR3: CASSLGQHLQETQYF. DNA for the CDR3: TGCGCCAGCAGCTTGGGACAGCATCTACAAGAGACCCAGTACTTC.

This sequence joins TRBV27 and TRBJ1-1, with 7 bases matching TRBD1. Germline CDR1 MNHEY, CDR2 SMNVEV (reference sequence). The V gene end was trimmed by 5 bases and the J gene end by 0 bases; junction bases not matched to a gene: 9. The CDR3 contains 16 residues. CDR3 residues: CASSTSGQLMNTEAFF. The CDR3 DNA sequence: TGTGCCAGCAGTACCTCGGGACAGCTCATGAACACTGAAGCTTTCTTT.

This clone was seen a few times. The V call is TRBV6-1, the J call TRBJ1-2, with TRBD1 as a possible D gene (6 bases). CDR3 length: 15 residues. Germline CDR1 reads MNHNS; CDR2 reads SASEGT. With 6 bases removed from V and 4 bases from J, the gap between germline ends came to 18 bases. The CDR3 sequence is CASRLPLTGSYGYTF. Written as DNA, the CDR3 is TGTGCCAGCAGGCTTCCCCTCACAGGGAGCTATGGCTACACCTTC.

This chain joins TRBV7-9 and TRBJ2-7; D is perhaps TRBD2 (6 bases). Trimming stripped 3 bases from V and 2 bases from J, with 14 bases between. The CDR3 runs to 15 residues. CDR1 and CDR2 from the germline V gene are SEHNR and FQNEAQ (reference sequence). CDR3 protein: CASSLGGGPPYEQYF. The CDR3 nucleotides are TGTGCCAGCAGCTTGGGGGGTGGCCCTCCCTACGAGCAGTACTTC.